The 29 T cell receptor beta chains listed next were all sequenced from one sample in a study of blood T cell repertoires in COVID-19. Sequenced by immunoSEQ multiplex PCR; TCRdb stores in-frame clones only, minus some. The table lists fewer than 90,000 clones, 90% to 95% of them singletons. Material: peripheral blood. Receptors were obtained from a human donor with active COVID-19. The donor label of this sample is uncertain.

The rearrangement links TRBV29-1 to TRBJ1-4; D call uncertain. V lost 5 bases and J lost 7, with 14 bases in between. Germline values: CDR1 SQVTM, CDR2 ANQGSEA. This CDR3 is built from 13 residues. DNA of the CDR3: TGCAGCGTTTTAGCGGTTGGCAGTGAAAAACTGTTTTTT. Its translation is CSVLAVGSEKLFF.

This clone was seen a single time. The genes are TRBV11-3 and TRBJ2-7; TRBD2 might be the D (6 bases). This CDR3 contains 15 residues. Germline lookup yields CDR1 SGHNT and CDR2 YENEEA. The V end lost 5 bases, the J end lost 3 bases, and 17 bases lay between the germline ends. CDR3 sequence (DNA): TGTGCCAGCAGCGCCCGGACTGCAGCGGGCTACGAGCAGTACTTC. Amino acid sequence: CASSARTAAGYEQYF.

This clone was seen a few times. V gene TRBV5-6 combines with J gene TRBJ2-1, with 12 bases identical to TRBD2. The CDR3 has 16 amino acids. Germline V CDR1 and CDR2: SGHDT, YYEEEE. The trim removed 0 bases at V and 6 bases at J, leaving 4 bases unmatched. The CDR3, as DNA: TGTGCCAGCAGCTTGGGACCTAGCGGGAGGGGCAATGAGCAGTTCTTC. Its translation: CASSLGPSGRGNEQFF.

This chain uses TRBV5-4 with TRBJ1-1; D may be TRBD1 (6 bases). This CDR3 has 15 residues. V lost 0 bases and J 2 bases, leaving 11 bases between the germline ends. Germline CDR1 and CDR2: SGHNT and YYREEE (reference sequence). CDR3 sequence (DNA): TGTGCCAGCAGCTTGGGAAGGACAGTAAACACTGAAGCTTTCTTT. Its translation is CASSLGRTVNTEAFF.

The V call is TRBV14, the J call TRBJ1-3; unclear D gene. The CDR3 is made up of 16 amino acids. CDR1 is SGHDN and CDR2 is FVKESK in the germline V gene. V was trimmed by 2 bases and J by 4 bases, leaving 15 bases between them. CDR3 amino acids: CASSQLGEGSGNTIYF. The CDR3 coding sequence is TGTGCCAGCAGCCAACTCGGCGAGGGCTCGGGAAACACCATATATTTT.

The chain carries TRBV5-6 and TRBJ1-6; TRBD1 matches 7 bases. V was pared by 3 bases and J by 10 bases, with 19 bases of the junction left unmatched. There are 18 residues in the CDR3. Germline V CDR1 and CDR2: SGHDT, YYEEEE. For the CDR3, the DNA is TGTGCCAGCAGCTCCAATACAGGGGACCTTATGAGGGGGTCACCCCTCCACTTT. Translated, it gives CASSSNTGDLMRGSPLHF. Combining the CDR3 with reference TRBV5-6 and TRBJ1-6 gives the whole variable domain DAGVTQSPTHLIKTRGQQVTLRCSPKSGHDTVSWYQQALGQGPQFIFQYYEEEERQRGNFPDRFSGHQFPNYSSELNVNALLLGDSALYLCASSSNTGDLMRGSPLHFGNGTRLTVT.

This clone showed up just once. This chain uses TRBV6-1 with TRBJ2-4; D is uncertain. Germline CDR1 is MNHNS and CDR2 is SASEGT. Deletions cut 1 base from V and 6 bases from J, with 7 bases between. The CDR3 is made up of 13 amino acids. CDR3 loop: CASSEGSRNIQYF. The CDR3 coding sequence is TGTGCCAGCAGTGAAGGGAGTAGAAACATTCAGTACTTC.

This rearrangement joins TRBV7-9 to TRBJ1-1; 7 positions match TRBD1. CDR1 is SEHNR, CDR2 FQNEAQ, per germline (reference sequence). There are 17 residues in the CDR3. Unmatched junction bases numbered 17, after V lost 6 bases and J lost 4 bases. Here the CDR3 DNA reads TGTGCCAGCAGTCATACAGGGGTCTTTGAAGGGAGCACTGAAGCTTTCTTT. Translating it yields CASSHTGVFEGSTEAFF.

The chain has TRBV9 and TRBJ1-4; D is uncertain. V was shortened by 0 bases and J by 5 bases, with 14 bases between the two germline ends. The germline V gene has CDR1 SGDLS and CDR2 YYNGEE. CDR3 length: 16 residues. The CDR3 coding sequence is TGTGCCAGCAGCGTAGCCTCGGCGGGCGGGAATGAAAAACTGTTTTTT. Protein sequence: CASSVASAGGNEKLFF.

The V call is TRBV7-6, the J call TRBJ2-7; D may be TRBD2 (5 bases). The CDR3 contains 16 residues. Germline V lookup: CDR1 SGHVS, CDR2 FNYEAQ. The V and J ends lost 0 bases and 0 bases respectively, with 12 bases between them. CDR3 region: CASSLAAGLSSYEQYF. DNA of the CDR3: TGTGCCAGCAGCTTAGCTGCAGGACTGAGCTCCTACGAGCAGTACTTC.

With regard to this clone: At one boundary the junction diverges from the germline segment, which might be a read error. Here the CDR3 reads CASCLSWTAKNEKLFF. The CDR3 DNA is TGTGCCAGCTGCTTGTCGTGGACAGCTAAGAATGAAAAACTGTTTTTT. V usage is TRBV5-6 and J usage is TRBJ1-4; the D gene is possibly TRBD1 (6 bases). This CDR3 contains 16 residues. Per the germline V gene, CDR1 is SGHDT and CDR2 is YYEEEE.

This rearrangement joins TRBV7-8 to TRBJ1-1; D uncertain. The V gene's germline CDR1 is SGHVS and CDR2 FQNEAQ. The CDR3 consists of 15 residues. V lost 3 bases and J 11 bases, leaving 22 bases between the germline ends. CDR3 protein: CASSFGLQVDSRAFF. The CDR3 DNA reads TGTGCCAGCAGCTTTGGGCTCCAGGTCGATTCTCGGGCTTTCTTT.

The chain has TRBV5-5 and TRBJ2-7, with unresolved D. Germline assignment: CDR1 SGHKS and CDR2 YYEKEE (reference sequence). Between the trimmed V and J ends, which lost 4 bases and 9 bases, there was a span of 11 bases. The CDR3 length is 11 residues. CDR3 region: CASSPTSGQYF. As DNA, the CDR3 is TGTGCCAGCAGCCCCACCTCCGGGCAGTACTTC.

The V and J genes are TRBV11-3 and TRBJ2-5; 7 bases are shared with TRBD2. CDR1 is SGHNT and CDR2 is YENEEA in the germline V gene. The CDR3 extends over 16 amino acids. With V trimmed by 5 bases and J by 4 bases, 13 bases remained unmatched. In nucleotides, the CDR3 is TGTGCCAGCAGCCCCCGTACCAACAGCGGGATAGAGACCCAGTACTTC. It encodes CASSPRTNSGIETQYF.

The chain links TRBV5-6 to TRBJ1-5, with 7 bases fitting TRBD1. The CDR3 is 14 residues long. Germline V CDR1 and CDR2: SGHDT, YYEEEE. Unmatched junction bases numbered 3, after V lost 3 bases and J lost 3 bases. The CDR3 DNA reads as TGTGCCAGCAGCTGGGGACAGACCAATCAGCCCCAGCATTTT. This codes for CASSWGQTNQPQHF.

The gene calls are TRBV19 and TRBJ2-5; possibly TRBD1 for D (5 bases). The length of the CDR3 is 14 residues. Germline CDR1 and CDR2: LNHDA and SQIVND (reference sequence). V shed 3 bases and J shed 1 base, with 9 bases lying between them. The CDR3 loop is CASSIRVSQETQYF. The DNA of the CDR3 is TGTGCCAGTAGTATCAGGGTATCCCAAGAGACCCAGTACTTC.

The chain carries TRBV6-5 and TRBJ2-3; D possibly corresponds to TRBD1 (5 bases). Between the trimmed V and J ends, which lost 2 bases and 2 bases, there was a span of 8 bases. The CDR3 runs 14 residues. Germline loops: CDR1 MNHEY, CDR2 SVGAGI. The CDR3 DNA reads TGTGCCAGCAGTTACAGACAGCACACAGATACGCAGTATTTT. Translating it yields CASSYRQHTDTQYF.

The chain uses TRBV7-9 and TRBJ1-4, with D perhaps TRBD1 (5 bases). CDR1 and CDR2 from the germline V gene are SEHNR and FQNEAQ (reference sequence). Trimming cost V 5 bases and J 5 bases, with 18 bases left between them. The length of the CDR3 is 16 residues. The DNA of the CDR3 is TGTGCCAGCAGCCACTTGGGGCCTTCAGGGAATGAAAAACTGTTTTTT. Translated: CASSHLGPSGNEKLFF.

The CDR3 region has the DNA TGTGCCAGCAGTTTACAGGGGGCGGACTATGGCTACACCTTC. Translating it yields CASSLQGADYGYTF. The chain employs TRBV28 and TRBJ1-2; 8 bases align to TRBD1. V dropped 2 bases and J dropped 3; count of bases not matched to a gene: 2. There are 14 residues in the CDR3. Germline CDR1 MDHEN, CDR2 SYDVKM.

The chain employs TRBV19 and TRBJ2-1, with 7 bases fitting TRBD2. V was clipped by 10 bases and J by 7 bases; unmatched bases: 4. Germline V gene sequence: CDR1 LNHDA, CDR2 SQIVND (reference sequence). This CDR3 comprises 11 residues. In DNA form, the CDR3 reads TGTGCCACCTCCGGGGGGAATGAGCAGTTCTTC. Translation gives CATSGGNEQFF.

The chain recombines TRBV2 with TRBJ2-7; 9 nucleotides match TRBD1. The CDR3 has 16 residues. Germline V gene lookup returns CDR1 SNHLY and CDR2 FYNNEI. Trimming took 4 bases from V and 2 from J; bases not matched to a gene: 9. CDR3 loop: CASSVDSGTGTYEQYF. Here the CDR3 DNA reads TGTGCCAGCAGTGTGGACTCAGGGACAGGGACCTACGAGCAGTACTTC.

The rearrangement links TRBV5-1 to TRBJ2-3; TRBD2 is a possible D gene (7 bases). V dropped 4 bases and J dropped 1 base, with 13 bases sitting between them. Germline CDR1 reads SGHRS; CDR2 reads YFSETQ. The CDR3 runs 15 residues. The CDR3 coding sequence is TGCGCCAGCAGCGGAGGGGGGGCCGGCACAGATACGCAGTATTTT. Translation: CASSGGGAGTDTQYF.

The rearrangement links TRBV5-1 to TRBJ1-6; unclear D gene. The germline gives CDR1 SGHRS, CDR2 YFSETQ. The CDR3 contains 14 residues. V dropped 0 bases and J dropped 6 bases, with 7 bases sitting between them. CDR3 loop: CASSLAYSNSPLHF. The CDR3 coding sequence is TGCGCCAGCAGCTTGGCCTACAGTAATTCACCCCTCCACTTT. Supplemented by reference TRBV5-1 and TRBJ1-6, the full variable domain reads KAGVTQTPRYLIKTRGQQVTLSCSPISGHRSVSWYQQTPGQGLQFLFEYFSETQRNKGNFPGRFSGRQFSNSRSEMNVSTLELGDSALYLCASSLAYSNSPLHFGNGTRLTVT.

The rearrangement uses TRBV21-1 and TRBJ1-3; TRBD1 is the table's D call and was not checked against the DNA. TRBV21-1 is flagged as a pseudogene. This CDR3 is built from 22 residues. This CDR3 is CASSKGDRGPLVRPCSGNTIYF. CDR3 sequence (DNA): TGTGCCAGCAGCAAAGGCGACAGGGGTCCCTTGGTAAGGCCCTGCTCTGGAAACACCATATATTTT.

The chain carries TRBV7-6 and TRBJ2-2; D might be TRBD2 (6 bases). This CDR3 has 16 amino acids. The V end was cut by 2 bases, the J end by 1 base, with 11 bases between. Germline-derived CDR1 and CDR2 are SGHVS and FNYEAQ. This CDR3 is CASSLYGGKNTGELFF. DNA for the CDR3: TGTGCCAGCAGCTTATATGGAGGGAAGAACACCGGGGAGCTGTTTTTT.

This clone was recorded only once. This chain connects TRBV5-4 to TRBJ1-1; possible D gene TRBD1, 5 bases. The CDR3 has 14 residues. Germline V gives CDR1 SGHNT, CDR2 YYREEE (reference sequence). Trimming took 6 bases from V and 3 from J, leaving 15 bases between them. The CDR3 is CASTLGLRDTEAFF. In DNA, the CDR3 is TGTGCCAGCACTTTGGGGCTCCGGGACACTGAAGCTTTCTTT.

The rearrangement links TRBV27 to TRBJ2-3; D may be TRBD1 (6 bases). The CDR3 is 15 amino acids. V lost 2 bases and J 4 bases, leaving 13 bases between the germline ends. The germline CDR1 and CDR2 sequences are MNHEY and SMNVEV (reference sequence). The CDR3 loop is CASSLTSRGSDTQYF. The DNA of the CDR3 is TGTGCCAGCAGTTTAACCAGCAGGGGTTCAGATACGCAGTATTTT.

The chain links TRBV6-2 or TRBV6-3 to TRBJ2-1; TRBD2 aligns across 10 bases. The CDR3 runs to 17 residues. CDR1 is MNHEY and CDR2 is SVGEGT in the germline V gene. V lost 4 bases, J lost 4 bases, and 10 bases stayed unmatched. CDR3 protein: CASSSPRTSGAYNEQFF. The CDR3 bases are TGTGCCAGCAGTTCCCCCCGGACTAGCGGAGCTTACAATGAGCAGTTCTTC.

The sample holds one count of this clone. The chain uses TRBV11-2 and TRBJ2-3; 12 nucleotides agree with TRBD2. The V gene's germline CDR1 is SGHAT and CDR2 FQNNGV. The ends lost 4 bases at V and 5 bases at J; junction bases unmatched: 7. The CDR3 consists of 16 residues. The CDR3: CASSSSRGLAGDTQYF. The CDR3 coding sequence is TGTGCCAGCAGCTCGTCCCGGGGACTAGCGGGAGATACGCAGTATTTT. Full variable domain (outside the CDR3, taken from reference TRBV11-2 and TRBJ2-3): EAGVAQSPRYKIIEKRQSVAFWCNPISGHATLYWYQQILGQGPKLLIQFQNNGVVDDSQLPKDRFSAERLKGVDSTLKIQPAKLEDSAVYLCASSSSRGLAGDTQYFGPGTRLTVL.